This TCR beta chain is from a study of CD8 T cells in ankylosing spondylitis. Study results and caveats: Some motif variants had been reported before (in reactive arthritis synovial fluid and blood). Reports say disease-linked clones showed up significantly more in matched ankylosing spondylitis synovial fluid. CD8+ cells made up the disease-linked clones, which were relatively rare in peripheral blood. Apparently characteristic of ankylosing spondylitis blood was a TCR beta motif (about eight highly homologous variants).

This clonotype has ten or more counts. Its antigen is as yet unknown. 5'-RACE, quantitative and with molecular barcodes, yielded the TCR beta libraries. TCRdb reanalysed the 5' RACE reads using MiXCR and keeps one entry per CDR3 protein. The sample has 500,000 or so distinct CDR3 sequences, approximately 5.3% seen once. CDR3 size: 12 residues. With 1 base removed from V and 9 bases from J, the gap between germline ends came to 6 bases. Looked up from germline, CDR1 is KGHDR and CDR2 is SFDVKD. The clonotype originates from a male donor with ankylosing spondylitis. This rearrangement joins TRBV24-1 to TRBJ1-5, with no clear D. The specimen was blood, either unsorted or a sorted T cell fraction (not recorded which). The DNA of the CDR3 is TGTGCCACCAGTGATTTAGATTGGCCCCAGCATTTT. It codes for CATSDLDWPQHF.